The clone carrying this T cell receptor beta chain was seen only once. Its antigen is currently unknown. This sample is drawn from a study of cytomegalovirus exposure and HLA in healthy donors. Study conclusions and caveats: TCR beta chains associated with HLA were, in a later analysis, more clonally expanded than equally common others.

This PCR relied on a set of 60 Vbeta primers and 13 Jbeta primers. Clones were sequenced by immunoSEQ multiplex PCR, and TCRdb holds only the in-frame ones, with some missing. The sample has approximately 210,000 clones, roughly 80% seen once. Germline V lookup: CDR1 SGHRS, CDR2 YFSETQ. J gave up 0 bases and V 2 bases, and 7 bases lay outside the gene matches. The CDR3 extends over 16 amino acids. This clonotype was sampled from a man between 35 and 55 years old in good health and CMV-seropositive. The chain is built from TRBV5-1 and TRBJ1-1, with 7 bases lining up with TRBD1. Sequenced: PBMCs. The CDR3 DNA reads as TGCGCCAGCAGCTTTGCGTACAGGGGAATGAACACTGAAGCTTTCTTT. Residues: CASSFAYRGMNTEAFF.